This T cell receptor (beta chain) is from a study of identical twins. Study-wide points: Instead of following the same donors, the conclusions were based on cross-sectional statistical analysis. Beta out-of-frame sequences displayed a weaker excess of sharing between twins.

Only healthy Caucasians were included as donors. TCRdb redid the calling of the 5' RACE reads with MiXCR, one entry per CDR3 protein. The sample contains 570,000 or so distinct CDR3 sequences, roughly 9.5% of which appear only once. This clonotype was detected a few times. The antigen remains undetermined. The CDR3 has 12 amino acids. V was shortened by 0 bases and J by 9 bases, with 9 bases between the two germline ends. The V gene's germline CDR1 is SGHAT and CDR2 FQNNGV. The same data also went into a second study, on yellow fever vaccine responses in identical twins.

The clonotype was recovered from a woman aged 18-29 years in good health. The chain links TRBV11-2 to TRBJ2-7; no clear D gene. The sequencing sample was made of PBMCs. CDR3 protein: CASSLDRAGQYF. DNA for the CDR3: TGTGCCAGCAGCTTAGATCGGGCAGGGCAGTACTTC.